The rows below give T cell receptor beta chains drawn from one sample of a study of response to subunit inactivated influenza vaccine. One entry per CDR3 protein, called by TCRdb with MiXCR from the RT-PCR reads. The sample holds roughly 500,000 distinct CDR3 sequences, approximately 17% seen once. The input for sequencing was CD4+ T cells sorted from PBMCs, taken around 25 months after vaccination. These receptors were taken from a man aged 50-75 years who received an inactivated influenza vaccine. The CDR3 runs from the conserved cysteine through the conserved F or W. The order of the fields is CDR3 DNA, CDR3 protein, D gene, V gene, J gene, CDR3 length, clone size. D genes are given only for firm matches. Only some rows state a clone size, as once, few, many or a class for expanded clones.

CDR3nt: TGCAGTGCTAGAGATGGGACAACAAGAAACACCATATATTTT
CDR3aa: CSARDGTTRNTIYF
d_gene: NA
v_gene: TRBV20-1
j_gene: TRBJ1-3
len: 14
abundance: NA

CDR3nt: TGTGCCAGCAGCCACGTTGAGGGGGGTTCCAACTCTGGGGCCAACGTCCTGACTTTC
CDR3aa: CASSHVEGGSNSGANVLTF
d_gene: NA
v_gene: TRBV4-2
j_gene: TRBJ2-6
len: 19
abundance: NA

CDR3nt: TGCAGTGCTCGAACAATGGACAGGGGGTACTACGAGCAGTACTTC
CDR3aa: CSARTMDRGYYEQYF
d_gene: TRBD1
v_gene: TRBV20-1
j_gene: TRBJ2-7
len: 15
abundance: NA

CDR3nt: TGCAGCGTTGACGCAGACAGGGGCACAGATACGCAGTATTTT
CDR3aa: CSVDADRGTDTQYF
d_gene: TRBD1
v_gene: TRBV29-1
j_gene: TRBJ2-3
len: 14
abundance: few

CDR3nt: TGTGCCAGCTCACCAAATCAGCAGCAAGAGACCCAGTACTTC
CDR3aa: CASSPNQQQETQYF
d_gene: NA
v_gene: TRBV18
j_gene: TRBJ2-5
len: 14
abundance: once

CDR3nt: TGCGCCAGCAGCCCAGGACAGGGGGCGTACGAGCAGTACTTC
CDR3aa: CASSPGQGAYEQYF
d_gene: TRBD1
v_gene: TRBV5-1
j_gene: TRBJ2-7
len: 14
abundance: many

CDR3nt: TGCGCCAGCAGCTTCTTCGCACTAGCGGAAGAGACCCAGTACTTC
CDR3aa: CASSFFALAEETQYF
d_gene: TRBD2
v_gene: TRBV5-1
j_gene: TRBJ2-5
len: 15
abundance: NA

CDR3nt: TGCGCCAGCAGCCAAGAAATTCAGGGGCTAGGGATTAATTCACCCCTCCACTTT
CDR3aa: CASSQEIQGLGINSPLHF
d_gene: NA
v_gene: TRBV4-1
j_gene: TRBJ1-6
len: 18
abundance: few

CDR3nt: TGTGCCAGCAGCCAAGATTTGAGGAATGAGCAGTTCTTC
CDR3aa: CASSQDLRNEQFF
d_gene: NA
v_gene: TRBV4-3
j_gene: TRBJ2-1
len: 13
abundance: many

CDR3nt: TGTGCCAGCAGCAACACTAGACAGGGGAATGGCTACACCTTC
CDR3aa: CASSNTRQGNGYTF
d_gene: TRBD1
v_gene: TRBV9
j_gene: TRBJ1-2
len: 14
abundance: few

CDR3nt: TGTGCCAGCAGTCGAGAGCAGGCCTCCTACGAGCAGTACTTC
CDR3aa: CASSREQASYEQYF
d_gene: NA
v_gene: TRBV6-1
j_gene: TRBJ2-7
len: 14
abundance: NA

CDR3nt: TGCGCCAGCAGCCAAGGTTTGGCCGGGAACACTGAAGCTTTCTTT
CDR3aa: CASSQGLAGNTEAFF
d_gene: NA
v_gene: TRBV4-3
j_gene: TRBJ1-1
len: 15
abundance: many

CDR3nt: TGTGCCACCCCCCGGACAGGCGGTACTGGGGCCAACGTCCTGACTTTC
CDR3aa: CATPRTGGTGANVLTF
d_gene: TRBD1
v_gene: TRBV7-9
j_gene: TRBJ2-6
len: 16
abundance: NA

CDR3nt: TGTGCCAGCAGCTCGCGGACAGGGACTAACTACGAGCAGTACTTC
CDR3aa: CASSSRTGTNYEQYF
d_gene: NA
v_gene: TRBV7-2
j_gene: TRBJ2-7
len: 15
abundance: NA

CDR3nt: TGTGCCAGCAGTCCACAGGGTTTGGGCAATCAGCCCCAGCATTTT
CDR3aa: CASSPQGLGNQPQHF
d_gene: NA
v_gene: TRBV6-1
j_gene: TRBJ1-5
len: 15
abundance: many

CDR3nt: TGTGCCAGCAGTGAAGAACAGGGGGCGACTAATGAGCAGTTCTTC
CDR3aa: CASSEEQGATNEQFF
d_gene: TRBD1
v_gene: TRBV25-1
j_gene: TRBJ2-1
len: 15
abundance: NA

CDR3nt: TGTGCCAGCAGTTTAGGGAGGAGCTTTTGGCGGGGCACAGATACGCAGTATTTT
CDR3aa: CASSLGRSFWRGTDTQYF
d_gene: NA
v_gene: TRBV28
j_gene: TRBJ2-3
len: 18
abundance: NA

CDR3nt: TGTGCCAGCAGCTTTGACTTAAAAAGCACAGATACGCAGTATTTT
CDR3aa: CASSFDLKSTDTQYF
d_gene: NA
v_gene: TRBV11-2
j_gene: TRBJ2-3
len: 15
abundance: NA

CDR3nt: TGCAGCGTTGGGGACACGTATAATGAAAAACTGTTTTTT
CDR3aa: CSVGDTYNEKLFF
d_gene: NA
v_gene: TRBV29-1
j_gene: TRBJ1-4
len: 13
abundance: NA

CDR3nt: TGTGCCAGCAGCCCGGGAGGAGGGGTACAAGTTCGGACCCAGTACTTC
CDR3aa: CASSPGGGVQVRTQYF
d_gene: TRBD2
v_gene: TRBV3-1
j_gene: TRBJ2-5
len: 16
abundance: few

CDR3nt: TGCAGTGCTGGACTCGGACAGTTAGCCAAAAACATTCAGTACTTC
CDR3aa: CSAGLGQLAKNIQYF
d_gene: NA
v_gene: TRBV20-1
j_gene: TRBJ2-4
len: 15
abundance: NA

CDR3nt: TGTGCCAGCAGCTTTGACAGTGGGAACACTGAAGCTTTCTTT
CDR3aa: CASSFDSGNTEAFF
d_gene: NA
v_gene: TRBV13
j_gene: TRBJ1-1
len: 14
abundance: NA

CDR3nt: TGTGCCAGCAGCCCCTTTGGTCGAGAGACCCAGTACTTC
CDR3aa: CASSPFGRETQYF
d_gene: NA
v_gene: TRBV7-3
j_gene: TRBJ2-5
len: 13
abundance: NA

CDR3nt: TGTGCCAGCAGCTTGGCCGGCAGGGCGGGAGCCGGGGAGCTGTTTTTT
CDR3aa: CASSLAGRAGAGELFF
d_gene: TRBD2
v_gene: TRBV5-5
j_gene: TRBJ2-2
len: 16
abundance: NA